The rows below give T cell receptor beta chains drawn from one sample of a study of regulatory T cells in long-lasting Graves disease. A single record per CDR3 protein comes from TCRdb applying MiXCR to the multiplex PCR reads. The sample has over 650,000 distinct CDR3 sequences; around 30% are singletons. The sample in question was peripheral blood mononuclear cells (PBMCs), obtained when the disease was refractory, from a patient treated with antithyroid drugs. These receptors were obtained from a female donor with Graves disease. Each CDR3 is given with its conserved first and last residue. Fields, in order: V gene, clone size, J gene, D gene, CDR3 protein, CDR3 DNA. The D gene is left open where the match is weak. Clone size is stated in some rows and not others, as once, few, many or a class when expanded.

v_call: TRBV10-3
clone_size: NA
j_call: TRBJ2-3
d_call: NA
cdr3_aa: CAISARNTDTQYF
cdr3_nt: TGTGCCATCAGTGCTAGGAACACAGATACGCAGTATTTT

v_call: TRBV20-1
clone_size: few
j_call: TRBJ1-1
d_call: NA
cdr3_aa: CSAREPKRGVGTEAFF
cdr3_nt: TGCAGTGCTAGGGAACCCAAGCGGGGCGTGGGCACTGAAGCTTTCTTT

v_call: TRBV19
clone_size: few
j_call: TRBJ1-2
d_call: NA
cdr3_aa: CASTGGGGYTF
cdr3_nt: TGTGCCAGTACCGGGGGTGGAGGCTACACCTTC

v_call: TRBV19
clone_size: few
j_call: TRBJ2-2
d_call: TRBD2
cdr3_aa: CASQTSGPTFANTGELFF
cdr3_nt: TGTGCCAGCCAGACTAGCGGCCCTACGTTCGCGAACACCGGGGAGCTGTTTTTT

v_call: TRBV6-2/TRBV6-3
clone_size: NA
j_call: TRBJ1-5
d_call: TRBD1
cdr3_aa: CASSPPGQGRNQPQHF
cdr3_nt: TGTGCCAGCAGTCCCCCGGGACAGGGACGCAATCAGCCCCAGCATTTT

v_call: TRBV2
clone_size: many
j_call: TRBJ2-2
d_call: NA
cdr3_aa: CASWDSGEGTGELFF
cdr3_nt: TGTGCCAGCTGGGACAGCGGGGAAGGCACCGGGGAGCTGTTTTTT

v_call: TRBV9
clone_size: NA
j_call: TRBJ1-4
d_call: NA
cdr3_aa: CASSVGAGEREKLFF
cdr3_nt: TGTGCCAGCAGCGTAGGGGCCGGGGAAAGGGAAAAACTGTTTTTT

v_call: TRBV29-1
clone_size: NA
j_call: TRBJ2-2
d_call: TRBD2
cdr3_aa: CSVLAGAGTGELFF
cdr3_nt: TGCAGCGTCCTAGCGGGAGCGGGCACCGGGGAGCTGTTTTTT

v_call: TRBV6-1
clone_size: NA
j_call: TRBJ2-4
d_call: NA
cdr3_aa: CASRPLGGGGAKNIQYF
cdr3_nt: TGTGCCAGCAGACCCCTGGGGGGCGGCGGGGCCAAAAACATTCAGTACTTC

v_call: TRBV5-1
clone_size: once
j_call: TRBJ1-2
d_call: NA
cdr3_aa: CASSGGDANYGYTF
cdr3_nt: TGCGCCAGCAGCGGGGGGGATGCTAACTATGGCTACACCTTC

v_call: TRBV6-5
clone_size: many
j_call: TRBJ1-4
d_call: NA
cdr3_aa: CASSYSGGKEKLFF
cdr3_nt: TGTGCCAGCAGTTACTCGGGAGGGAAGGAAAAACTGTTTTTT

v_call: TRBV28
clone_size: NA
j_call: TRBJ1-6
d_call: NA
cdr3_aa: CASSLFGDSYNSPLHF
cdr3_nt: TGTGCCAGCAGTTTGTTCGGGGACTCCTATAATTCACCCCTCCACTTT

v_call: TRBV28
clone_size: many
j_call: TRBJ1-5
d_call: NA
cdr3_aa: CASSIPGRDNQPQHF
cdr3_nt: TGTGCCAGCAGTATACCGGGGAGGGACAATCAGCCCCAGCATTTT

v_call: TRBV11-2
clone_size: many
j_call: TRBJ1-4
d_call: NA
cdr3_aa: CASSSPGRVEKLFF
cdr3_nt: TGTGCCAGCAGCTCACCGGGACGCGTTGAAAAACTGTTTTTT

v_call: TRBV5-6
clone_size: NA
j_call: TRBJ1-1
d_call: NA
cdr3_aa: CASSLALGVQVAFF
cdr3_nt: TGTGCCAGCAGCTTGGCCTTAGGGGTCCAAGTGGCTTTCTTT

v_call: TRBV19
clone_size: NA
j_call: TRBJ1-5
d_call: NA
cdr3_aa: CASTPSRDNQPQHF
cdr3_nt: TGTGCCAGTACCCCGAGCAGGGACAATCAGCCCCAGCATTTT

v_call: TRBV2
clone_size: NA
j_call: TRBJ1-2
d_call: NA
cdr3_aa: CATEGPNYGYTF
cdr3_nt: TGTGCCACGGAGGGCCCGAACTATGGCTACACCTTC

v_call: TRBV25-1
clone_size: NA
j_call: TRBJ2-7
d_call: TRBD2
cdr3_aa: CASRLAGVHEQYF
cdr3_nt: TGTGCCAGCAGACTAGCGGGAGTCCACGAGCAGTACTTC

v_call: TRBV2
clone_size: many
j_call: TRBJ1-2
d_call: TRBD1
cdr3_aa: CASSRQGVSGYTF
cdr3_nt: TGTGCCAGCAGTAGACAGGGGGTCTCGGGCTACACCTTC

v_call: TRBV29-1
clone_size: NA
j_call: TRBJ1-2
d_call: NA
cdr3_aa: CSVVAGDSGYTF
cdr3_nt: TGCAGCGTTGTTGCAGGGGATAGTGGCTACACCTTC

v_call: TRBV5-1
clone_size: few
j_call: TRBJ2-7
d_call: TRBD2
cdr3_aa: CASRESSGRYEQYF
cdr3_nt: TGCGCCAGCAGGGAATCTAGCGGTCGGTACGAGCAGTACTTC

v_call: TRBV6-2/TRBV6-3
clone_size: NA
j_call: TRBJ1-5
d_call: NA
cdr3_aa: CASSATSSNQPQHF
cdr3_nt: TGTGCCAGCAGTGCAACAAGTTCCAATCAGCCCCAGCATTTT

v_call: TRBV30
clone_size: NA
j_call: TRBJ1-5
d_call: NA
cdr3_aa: CAWSSNSNRGPQHF
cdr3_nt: TGTGCCTGGAGTTCAAACAGTAATCGTGGGCCCCAGCATTTT

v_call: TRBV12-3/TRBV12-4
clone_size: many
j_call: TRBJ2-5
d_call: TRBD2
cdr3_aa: CASSRTSGVGQETQYF
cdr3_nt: TGTGCCAGCAGCCGGACTAGCGGAGTGGGCCAAGAGACCCAGTACTTC

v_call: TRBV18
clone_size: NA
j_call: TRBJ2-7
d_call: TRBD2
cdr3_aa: CASSRTSGDIYEQYF
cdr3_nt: TGTGCCAGCTCAAGGACTAGCGGGGATATCTACGAGCAGTACTTC

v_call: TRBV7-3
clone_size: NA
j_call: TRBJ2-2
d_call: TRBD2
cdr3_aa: CASSLLAVTGELFF
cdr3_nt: TGTGCCAGCAGCTTACTAGCGGTAACCGGGGAGCTGTTTTTT

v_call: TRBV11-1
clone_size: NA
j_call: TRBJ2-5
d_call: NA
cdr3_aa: CASSPGQQQETQYF
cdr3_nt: TGTGCCAGCAGCCCCGGACAGCAACAAGAGACCCAGTACTTC

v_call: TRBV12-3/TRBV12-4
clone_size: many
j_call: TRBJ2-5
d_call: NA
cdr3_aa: CASSLVGGRQETQYF
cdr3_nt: TGTGCCAGCAGTTTAGTCGGGGGCCGGCAAGAGACCCAGTACTTC

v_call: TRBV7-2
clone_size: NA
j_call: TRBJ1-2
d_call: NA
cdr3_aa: CASNERIGDGYTF
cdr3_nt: TGTGCCAGCAACGAAAGGATAGGGGACGGCTACACCTTC

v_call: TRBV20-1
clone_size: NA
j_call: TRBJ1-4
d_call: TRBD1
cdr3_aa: CSASAGGNSEKLFF
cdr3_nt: TGCAGTGCTTCCGCAGGGGGGAATAGTGAAAAACTGTTTTTT

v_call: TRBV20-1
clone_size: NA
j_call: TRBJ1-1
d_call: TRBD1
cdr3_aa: CSARTGYTEAFF
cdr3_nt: TGCAGTGCACGGACAGGCTACACTGAAGCTTTCTTT

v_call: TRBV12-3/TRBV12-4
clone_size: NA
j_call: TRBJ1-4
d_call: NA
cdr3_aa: CASSLGPGLATNEKLFF
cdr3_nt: TGTGCCAGCAGTTTAGGACCGGGGCTAGCAACTAATGAAAAACTGTTTTTT

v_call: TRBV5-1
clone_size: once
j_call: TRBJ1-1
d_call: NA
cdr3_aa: CASREGTANTEAFF
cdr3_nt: TGCGCCAGCAGGGAGGGGACGGCGAACACTGAAGCTTTCTTT

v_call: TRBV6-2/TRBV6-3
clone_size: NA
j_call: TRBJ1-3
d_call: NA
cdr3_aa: CASSGDGSYSGNTIYF
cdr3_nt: TGTGCCAGCAGTGGAGATGGATCTTACTCTGGAAACACCATATATTTT

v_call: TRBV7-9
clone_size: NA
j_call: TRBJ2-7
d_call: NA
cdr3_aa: CASSLVGLRISNERYF
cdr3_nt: TGTGCCAGCAGCTTGGTGGGACTGCGGATATCCAACGAGCGGTACTTC

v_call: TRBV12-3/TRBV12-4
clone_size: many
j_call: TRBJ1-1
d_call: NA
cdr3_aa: CASSYTRVRRTEAFF
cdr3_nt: TGTGCCAGCAGTTATACAAGGGTAAGGAGGACTGAAGCTTTCTTT

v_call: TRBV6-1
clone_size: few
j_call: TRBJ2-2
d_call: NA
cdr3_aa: CASSEHGGNTGELFF
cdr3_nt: TGTGCCAGCAGTGAGCATGGGGGAAACACCGGGGAGCTGTTTTTT

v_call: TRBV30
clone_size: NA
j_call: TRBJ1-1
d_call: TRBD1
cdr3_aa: CAGQGPEAFF
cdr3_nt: TGTGCCGGACAGGGCCCTGAAGCTTTCTTT

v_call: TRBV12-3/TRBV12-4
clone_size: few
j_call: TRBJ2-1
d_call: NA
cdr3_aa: CASSPPVPYNEQFF
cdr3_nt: TGTGCCAGCAGCCCTCCGGTCCCCTACAATGAGCAGTTCTTC

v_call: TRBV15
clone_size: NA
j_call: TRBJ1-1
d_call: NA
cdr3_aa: CATSRDKGSARGTEAFF
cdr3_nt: TGTGCCACCAGCAGAGATAAAGGATCAGCCAGGGGTACTGAAGCTTTCTTT

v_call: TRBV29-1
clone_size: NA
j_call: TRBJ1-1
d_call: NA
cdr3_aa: CSVGGAGMNTEAFF
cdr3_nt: TGCAGCGTTGGAGGGGCAGGGATGAACACTGAAGCTTTCTTT

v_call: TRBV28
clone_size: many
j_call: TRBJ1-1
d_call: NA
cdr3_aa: CASSFGDHNTEAFF
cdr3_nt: TGTGCCAGCAGTTTTGGGGACCATAACACTGAAGCTTTCTTT

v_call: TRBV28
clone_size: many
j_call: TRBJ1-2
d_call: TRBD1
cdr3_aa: CASSLTGTAYYGYTF
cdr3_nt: TGTGCCAGCAGTTTGACCGGGACAGCCTACTATGGCTACACCTTC

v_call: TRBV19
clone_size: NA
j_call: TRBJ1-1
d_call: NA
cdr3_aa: CASSGSPVSLNTEAFF
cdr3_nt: TGTGCCAGTAGTGGGAGTCCAGTATCCCTGAACACTGAAGCTTTCTTT

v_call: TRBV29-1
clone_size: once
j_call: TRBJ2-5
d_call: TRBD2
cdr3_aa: CSALSSGSRTQYF
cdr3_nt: TGCAGCGCGCTCTCTAGCGGGAGCCGGACCCAGTACTTC

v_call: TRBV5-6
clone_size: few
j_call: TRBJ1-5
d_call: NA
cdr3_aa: CASSLARGLGNQPQHF
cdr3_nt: TGTGCCAGCAGCTTGGCACGAGGGCTGGGCAATCAGCCCCAGCATTTT

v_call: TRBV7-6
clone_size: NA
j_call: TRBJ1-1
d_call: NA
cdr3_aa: CASSSQAANTEAFF
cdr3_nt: TGTGCCAGCAGCTCCCAGGCGGCGAACACTGAAGCTTTCTTT

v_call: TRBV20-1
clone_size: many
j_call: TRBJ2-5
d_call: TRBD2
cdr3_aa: CSALGTSGTQYF
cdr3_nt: TGCAGTGCCCTTGGGACTAGCGGGACCCAGTACTTC

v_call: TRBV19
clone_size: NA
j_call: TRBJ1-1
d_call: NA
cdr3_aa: CARGPERGNTEAFF
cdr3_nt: TGTGCCAGGGGCCCGGAAAGAGGGAACACTGAAGCTTTCTTT

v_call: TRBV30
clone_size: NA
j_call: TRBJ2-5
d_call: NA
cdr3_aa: CAWGGQNQETQYF
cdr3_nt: TGTGCCTGGGGAGGTCAGAACCAAGAGACCCAGTACTTC

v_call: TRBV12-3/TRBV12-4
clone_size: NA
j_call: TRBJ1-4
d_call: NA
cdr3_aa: CASSLRGSGEKLFF
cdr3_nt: TGTGCCAGCAGTTTAAGGGGATCAGGTGAAAAACTGTTTTTT

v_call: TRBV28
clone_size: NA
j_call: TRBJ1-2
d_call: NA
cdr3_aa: CAGSLRGAYGYTF
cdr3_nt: TGTGCCGGCAGTTTAAGGGGGGCCTATGGCTACACCTTC

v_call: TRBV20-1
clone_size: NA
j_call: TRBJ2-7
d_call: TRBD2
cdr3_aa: CALGGGTNEQYF
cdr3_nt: TGCGCCTTGGGGGGGGGGACCAACGAGCAGTACTTC

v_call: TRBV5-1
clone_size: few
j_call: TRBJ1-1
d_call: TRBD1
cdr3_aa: CASSPKTGSMNTEAFF
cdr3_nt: TGCGCCAGCAGCCCGAAGACAGGGAGCATGAACACTGAAGCTTTCTTT

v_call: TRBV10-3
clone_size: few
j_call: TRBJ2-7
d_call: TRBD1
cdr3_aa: CAINRGQVNEQYF
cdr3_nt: TGTGCCATCAACCGTGGACAGGTCAACGAGCAGTACTTC

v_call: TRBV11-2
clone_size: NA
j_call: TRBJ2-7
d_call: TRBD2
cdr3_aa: CASSSRGASGGSSYEQYF
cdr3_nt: TGTGCCAGCAGCTCTAGAGGGGCTAGCGGGGGGAGCTCCTACGAGCAGTACTTC

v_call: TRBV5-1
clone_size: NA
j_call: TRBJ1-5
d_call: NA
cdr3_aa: CASSLVSGSGQPQHF
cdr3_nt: TGCGCCAGCAGCTTGGTGTCAGGGTCTGGTCAGCCCCAGCATTTT

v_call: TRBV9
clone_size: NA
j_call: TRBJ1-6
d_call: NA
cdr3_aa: CASSVKGSYNSPLHF
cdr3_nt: TGTGCCAGCAGCGTAAAGGGGTCCTATAATTCACCCCTCCACTTT

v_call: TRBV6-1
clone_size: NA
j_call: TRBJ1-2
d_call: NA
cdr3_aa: CASSEAPGLANYGYTF
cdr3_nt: TGTGCCAGCAGTGAAGCGCCCGGACTAGCTAACTATGGCTACACCTTC

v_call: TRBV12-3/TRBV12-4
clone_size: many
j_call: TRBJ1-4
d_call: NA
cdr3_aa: CASSFYEKLFF
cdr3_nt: TGTGCCAGCAGTTTTTATGAAAAACTGTTTTTT